Listed here is a single TCR beta chain. The source of the sample is a study of cytomegalovirus exposure and HLA in healthy donors. PCR primers comprised 60 Vbeta and 13 Jbeta primers. Clones were read by immunoSEQ multiplex PCR, and TCRdb kept only the in-frame ones, dropping some. The sample shows some 150,000 clones, around 86% of them seen only once. Germline trimming cut 2 bases from V and 7 bases from J; bases unmatched to any gene: 7. The CDR3 extends over 15 amino acids. Germline values: CDR1 MGHRA, CDR2 YSYEKL. The sequence was obtained from a woman aged 30 to 39 in good health and CMV-seronegative. The chain recombines TRBV4-1 with TRBJ1-4, with 7 bases fitting TRBD1. Sample: PBMCs. The CDR3, as DNA: TGCGCCAGCAGCCAATACAGGGGAGGAGGTGAAAAACTGTTTTTT. Its protein product is CASSQYRGGGEKLFF.